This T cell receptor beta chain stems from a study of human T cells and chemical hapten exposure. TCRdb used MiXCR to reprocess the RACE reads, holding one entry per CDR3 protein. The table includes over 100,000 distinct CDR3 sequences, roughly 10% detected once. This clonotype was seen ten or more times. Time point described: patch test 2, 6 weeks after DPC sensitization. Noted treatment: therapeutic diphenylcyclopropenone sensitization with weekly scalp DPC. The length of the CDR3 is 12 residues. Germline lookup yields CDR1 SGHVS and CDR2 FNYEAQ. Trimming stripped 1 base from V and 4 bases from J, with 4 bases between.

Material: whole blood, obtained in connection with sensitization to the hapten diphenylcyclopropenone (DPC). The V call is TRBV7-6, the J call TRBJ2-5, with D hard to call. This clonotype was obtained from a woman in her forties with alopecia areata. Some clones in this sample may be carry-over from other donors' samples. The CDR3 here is CASSLGIETQYF. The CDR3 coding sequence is TGTGCCAGCAGCTTAGGTATAGAGACCCAGTACTTC.